The rows below give T cell receptor beta chains drawn from one sample of a study of T cell responses to AZD1222 COVID-19 vaccine. The data were produced by immunoSEQ multiplex PCR, yet TCRdb's version contains in-frame clones alone and is incomplete. This sample carries approximately 64,000 clones, roughly 89% of them seen once, and the ten largest clones take around 7.5%. The sample in question was peripheral blood, obtained on day 0 of AZD1222 vaccination. These receptors all stem from an adult in good health. Both conserved end residues are part of each CDR3.

v_call	j_call	cdr3_aa
TRBV28	TRBJ1-1	CASSPSGTANTEAFF
TRBV2	TRBJ1-6	CASSVDRDSPLHF
TRBV6-1	TRBJ2-3	CASSETSASYVPDTQYF
TRBV29-1	TRBJ2-3	CSVGLAGGPRTDTQYF
TRBV5-4	TRBJ2-1	CASSSAGGPNNEQFF
TRBV7-8	TRBJ1-5	CASSSYRIPSNQPQHF
TRBV27	TRBJ2-7	CASSFGTGISRAQYF
TRBV25-1	TRBJ2-7	CASSEDHGGVSYEQYF
TRBV24-1	TRBJ2-2	CATSDPGQGNTGELFF
TRBV9	TRBJ2-1	CASSVSGQGDGEQFF
TRBV5-1	TRBJ2-7	CASSFKAGRYEQYF
TRBV5-1	TRBJ2-1	CASSAPGRPGRGEQFF
TRBV21-1	TRBJ1-5	CASSHVSGYSNQPQHF
TRBV9	TRBJ2-5	CASSTGPRGPQYF
TRBV4-3	TRBJ2-1	CASSHKQGSYNEQFF
TRBV29-1	TRBJ2-7	CSVVLHRGEQYF
TRBV7-9	TRBJ1-5	CASSLGGTGSNQPQHF
TRBV4-3	TRBJ1-4	CASSRDRGSANEKLFF
TRBV12-3/TRBV12-4	TRBJ1-2	CASTRQGLSSYTF
TRBV5-6	TRBJ2-1	CASSLFVYEQFF
TRBV3-1/TRBV3-2	TRBJ1-1	CASSRRDSEAFF
TRBV14	TRBJ2-7	CASSPDPSYEQYF
TRBV29-1	TRBJ2-2	CSVRAGWNTGELFF
TRBV5-5	TRBJ1-6	CASSLDSPLHF
TRBV19	TRBJ1-1	CASRGGVVTEAFF
TRBV3-1/TRBV3-2	TRBJ2-2	CASSQVSAGEGGELFF
TRBV18	TRBJ2-7	CASSPPGQISYEQYF